This TCR beta chain stems from a study of shared clonotypes between healthy human individuals. Only in-frame clones appear in the TCRdb table, and some are missing; sequencing was by immunoSEQ multiplex PCR. Of 1.5 million to 2.5 million clones listed, roughly 94% are singletons. Naive CD8 cells were CD45RO-negative, positively selected for CCR7, excluding terminally differentiated effector memory CD45RA+ cells. The study enrolled healthy HIV-negative adults without recent acute infections or vaccinations as donors. The clonotype originates from a man in his late teens or twenties in good health. Material: naive CD8+ T cells sorted from blood.

The CDR3 nucleotides are TGTGCCAGCCGGGATACCGTCTCCTATAATTCACCCCTCCACTTT. Its translation is CASRDTVSYNSPLHF. This chain links TRBV27 with TRBJ1-6; D is undetermined. CDR3 length equals 15 residues. CDR1 MNHEY and CDR2 SMNVEV come from the germline V gene (reference sequence). V lost 8 bases and J 0 bases, leaving 11 bases between the germline ends.